This entry lists 8 T cell receptor beta chains sequenced from one sample in a study of CD8 T cells in Susac syndrome. cDNA came from approximately 0.5 to 1 ug RNA primed by random hexamers. In TCRdb, the immunoSEQ multiplex PCR reads were re-called with MiXCR into one record per CDR3 protein. The table lists tens of thousands of distinct CDR3 sequences, approximately 96% of them singletons. The sample comprised CD8+ T cells from PBMCs. The receptor source for this set is a human donor with Susac syndrome.

In its sample, this clonotype was seen once. V and J are TRBV25-1 and TRBJ1-2; the D is unclear. Trimming pared 3 bases from V and 6 bases from J, leaving 11 bases between. This CDR3 spans 13 amino acids. Germline lookup yields CDR1 MGHDK and CDR2 SYGVNS. The CDR3 is CASSERWTDGYTF. The CDR3 region has the DNA TGTGCCAGCAGTGAGAGATGGACGGATGGCTACACCTTC.

This chain uses TRBV18 with TRBJ2-2; the match to TRBD1 covers 10 bases. The germline V gene encodes CDR1 KGHSH and CDR2 LQKENI. CDR3 length equals 17 residues. Trimming cost V 6 bases and J 4 bases; bases outside gene matches: 11. The CDR3 sequence: CASSLTRDRGSTGELFF. The DNA of the CDR3 is TGTGCCAGCTCCCTGACCCGGGACAGGGGATCCACCGGGGAGCTGTTTTTT.

This chain links TRBV20-1 with TRBJ1-1, with 8 bases aligning to TRBD1. The CDR3 totals 17 residues. CDR1 and CDR2 (germline): DFQATT, SNEGSKA (reference sequence). The trim removed 4 bases at V and 4 bases at J, leaving 17 bases unmatched. As DNA, the CDR3 is TGCAGTGCTACCCTCAGGGGGCGAGGAATTGGGGGCACTGAAGCTTTCTTT. Encoded protein: CSATLRGRGIGGTEAFF.

This clonotype was seen just once. The genes are TRBV30 and TRBJ2-7; TRBD1 matches at 7 bases. V was clipped by 3 bases and J by 6 bases; unmatched bases: 11. The CDR3 has 14 residues. Germline CDR1 is GTSNPN and CDR2 is SVGIG (reference sequence). CDR3 DNA: TGTGCCTGGAGCTTGGGACACCGGGACAGCGAGCAGTACTTC. It specifies CAWSLGHRDSEQYF.

The CDR3, as DNA: TGCAGTGCTAGAGATCGGGGGTCCTATGGCTACACCTTC. Translating gives CSARDRGSYGYTF. The chain recombines TRBV20-1 with TRBJ1-2; TRBD1 might be the D (5 bases). Per germline, CDR1 DFQATT and CDR2 SNEGSKA (reference sequence). The CDR3 runs 13 residues. Trimming stripped 0 bases from V and 4 bases from J, with 9 bases between.

The gene calls are TRBV18 and TRBJ2-7; 9 positions match TRBD1. Trimming removed 3 bases from V and 7 bases from J; junction bases left unmatched: 13. In germline, CDR1 is KGHSH, CDR2 LQKENI. This CDR3 has 16 residues. The CDR3 region has the DNA TGTGCCAGCTCACCGTCCGCGGGACAGGGCCGCGGGGAGCAGTACTTC. Amino acid sequence: CASSPSAGQGRGEQYF.

This chain joins TRBV29-1 and TRBJ2-7, with no clear D. The germline V gene has CDR1 SQVTM and CDR2 ANQGSEA. Trimming stripped 1 base from V and 2 bases from J, with 12 bases between. The CDR3 runs to 14 residues. The DNA for the CDR3 is TGCAGCGTTGAAGTCGGCAGAACCACCTACGAGCAGTACTTC. Protein product: CSVEVGRTTYEQYF.

The chain has TRBV2 and TRBJ2-1; D perhaps matches TRBD1 (5 bases). V was pared by 7 bases and J by 5 bases, with 6 bases between. CDR3 length: 11 residues. Germline CDR1 and CDR2: SNHLY and FYNNEI. The DNA for the CDR3 is TGTGCCAGCAACAGGAACAATGAGCAGTTCTTC. Its protein product is CASNRNNEQFF. The whole variable domain, remainder taken from reference TRBV2 and TRBJ2-1, is EPEVTQTPSHQVTQMGQEVILRCVPISNHLYFYWYRQILGQKVEFLVSFYNNEISEKSEIFDDQFSVERPDGSNFTLKIRSTKLEDSAMYFCASNRNNEQFFGPGTRLTVL.